This note documents a single T cell receptor (beta chain) sequence. Its antigen is not identified. This sample is part of a study of cytomegalovirus exposure and HLA in healthy donors. Study results and caveats: Overall, some 160 TCR beta chains were annotated as cytomegalovirus-associated. In vitro assays verified that three CMV-associated chains recognized CMV antigens specifically. First-cohort TCR clusters were later found to tend to co-occur in the 120 or so validation repertoires.

V lost 1 base and J lost 2; bases outside the gene matches: 6. The germline V gene has CDR1 SGHDT and CDR2 YYEEEE. The CDR3 is 16 residues long. The method was immunoSEQ multiplex PCR; TCRdb's version includes in-frame clones alone and lacks a portion of them. This table holds 150,000 or so clones, more than 75% found once. The V call is TRBV5-6, the J call TRBJ2-3; 8 nucleotides agree with TRBD1. Sequencing used PBMCs. The source of this sequence is a man younger than 35 in good health and CMV-seropositive. The CDR3 DNA reads TGTGCCAGCAGCTTGTGGACAGGGACCCACACAGATACGCAGTATTTT. Protein sequence: CASSLWTGTHTDTQYF.